The 5 T cell receptor beta chains below come from one sample, sequenced in a study of T cell clones after liver transplantation. TCRdb's copy holds only in-frame clones and misses some; the assay was immunoSEQ multiplex PCR. The table lists 75,000 to 95,000 clones, around four fifths of them singletons. The sample here was CD4+ T cells from blood, taken less than 50 months after liver transplant. These TCRs come from a human patient who received a liver transplant. Some T cells may be supplied by the graft donor.

The chain joins TRBV4-2 to TRBJ2-3; D uncertain. Germline-derived CDR1 and CDR2 are LGHNA and YNFKEQ. V lost 3 bases and J lost 6, with 7 bases in between. The CDR3 runs to 12 residues. This chain's CDR3 is CASSHSRDTQYF. The CDR3 DNA reads as TGTGCCAGCAGCCACAGTCGGGATACGCAGTATTTT.

This clone was observed a few times. V and J are TRBV7-8 and TRBJ2-5; D not certain. CDR3 size: 14 residues. The germline V gene has CDR1 SGHVS and CDR2 FQNEAQ. The germline V and J ends were trimmed by 3 bases and 0 bases, with 8 bases remaining between them. The CDR3 DNA follows: TGTGCCAGCAGCTTGGGCGCGTACCAAGAGACCCAGTACTTC. It specifies CASSLGAYQETQYF.

CDR3 bases: TGTGCCAGCAGTCCGTCGGGACCGGCTGTCCAAAAACTGTTTTTT. Its protein is CASSPSGPAVQKLFF. The V and J genes are TRBV28 and TRBJ1-4, with D tentatively TRBD1 (5 bases). Trimming took off 5 bases at V and 9 bases at J, with 19 bases between the two ends. Per germline, CDR1 MDHEN and CDR2 SYDVKM. The CDR3 runs to 15 residues.

On this clone: The junction does not match germline at one end; this may be a read error. The chain combines TRBV7-7 with TRBJ2-3; TRBD2 matches 7 bases. Looked up from germline, CDR1 is SSHAT and CDR2 is FNYEAQ (reference sequence). The CDR3 has 16 residues. The CDR3 spells CASSLGLAGSTDTQYF. For the CDR3, the DNA is TGTGCTAGCAGCTTAGGTTTAGCGGGTTCCACAGATACGCAGTATTTT.

The chain combines TRBV28 with TRBJ2-5, with D tentatively TRBD2 (5 bases). There are 11 residues in the CDR3. Germline lookup yields CDR1 MDHEN and CDR2 SYDVKM. Between the trimmed V and J ends, which lost 6 bases and 5 bases, there was a span of 7 bases. The chain's CDR3 is CASRGGETQYF. CDR3 in DNA: TGTGCCAGCAGGGGCGGGGAGACCCAGTACTTC.